This T cell receptor beta chain was identified during a study of Graves' ophthalmopathy and Graves' hyperthyroidism. Turning to the study itself: Cases classed as stable hyperthyroidism had no ophthalmopathy within 18 months of follow-up.

General study findings and limits: Blood samples also showed most expanded thyroid clonotypes exceeding 0.001 frequency. Stable hyperthyroidism and ophthalmopathy were told apart by a 13-signature model, which achieved about 88% sensitivity and 81.08% specificity. Progression of ophthalmopathy was predicted by the model with around 70% sensitivity and roughly 74% specificity.

This CDR3 spans 18 amino acids. The V gene's germline CDR1 is SEHNR and CDR2 FQNEAQ (reference sequence). V was clipped by 1 base and J by 3 bases; unmatched bases: 12. This clonotype was detected many times. Its antigen remains unidentified. Using RNA transcripts, the TCR beta CDR3 regions were amplified. RT-PCR in the first round used HTBI primers; a second-round multiplex PCR followed. MiXCR, run by TCRdb on the multiplex PCR reads, gives a single entry per CDR3 protein. Of more than 1,000,000 distinct CDR3 sequences in the sample, roughly two fifths are singletons; the top ten hold more than 9.5%. The chain uses TRBV7-9 and TRBJ1-1; 9 nucleotides match TRBD1. Material: peripheral blood or thyroid tissue (not recorded which). This clonotype was obtained from an adult man with Graves' hyperthyroidism. As DNA, the CDR3 is TGTGCCAGCAGCTTAGGGTATTCGCGGACAGGGGACGACACTGAAGCTTTCTTT. Residues: CASSLGYSRTGDDTEAFF.